This T cell receptor (beta chain) was sequenced in a study of vaccination and CD4 T cells after COVID-19. Treatment specified: roughly ten-day PBMC culture with coronavirus spike peptide pools or control peptides (ViraFEST assay). Concerning this clonotype: Its antigen is as yet unknown.

At the Johns Hopkins FTIC core, DNA taken from cultured CD4+ T cells was sequenced by way of the Oncomine TCR Beta short-read assay. In TCRdb, the PCR reads were re-called with MiXCR into one record per CDR3 protein. The table includes around 20,000 distinct CDR3 sequences, 50% detected once. V lost 4 bases to trimming and J lost 6 bases; unmatched junction nucleotides: 14. In germline, CDR1 is SGHTA, CDR2 FQGNSA. The CDR3 covers 17 residues. The receptor was derived from a human donor who had recovered from COVID-19. This sequence joins TRBV7-2 and TRBJ1-4, with 7 bases that match TRBD1. The sequencing input was CD4+ T cells from blood, cultured in vitro. For the CDR3, the DNA is TGTGCCAGCAGCTCCTCCGAGACCCACAGGGGATATGAAAAACTGTTTTTT. Translated: CASSSSETHRGYEKLFF.